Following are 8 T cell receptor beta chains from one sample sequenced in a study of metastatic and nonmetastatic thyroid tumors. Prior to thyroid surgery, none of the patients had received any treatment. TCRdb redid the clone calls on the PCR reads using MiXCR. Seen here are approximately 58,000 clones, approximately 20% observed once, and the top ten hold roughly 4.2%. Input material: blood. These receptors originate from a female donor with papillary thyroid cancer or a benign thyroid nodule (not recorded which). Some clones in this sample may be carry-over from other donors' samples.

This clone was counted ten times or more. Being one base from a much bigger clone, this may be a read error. CDR3 sequence: CASRSGTGVGYTF. DNA of the CDR3: TGTGCCAGCAGATCCGGGACAGGCGTTGGCTACACCTTC. The V gene is TRBV12-3 or TRBV12-4, the J gene TRBJ1-2; 8 bases agree with TRBD1. V lost 6 bases to trimming and J lost 7 bases; unmatched junction nucleotides: 7. The CDR3 runs to 13 residues.

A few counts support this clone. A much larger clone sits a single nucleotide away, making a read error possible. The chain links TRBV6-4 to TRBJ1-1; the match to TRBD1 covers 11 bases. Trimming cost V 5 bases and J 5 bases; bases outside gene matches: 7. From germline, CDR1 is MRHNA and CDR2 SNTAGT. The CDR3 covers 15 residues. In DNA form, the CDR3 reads TGTGCCAGCAGTTATTCCGGGACAGGGGGGACTGAAGCTTTCTTT. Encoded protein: CASSYSGTGGTEAFF.

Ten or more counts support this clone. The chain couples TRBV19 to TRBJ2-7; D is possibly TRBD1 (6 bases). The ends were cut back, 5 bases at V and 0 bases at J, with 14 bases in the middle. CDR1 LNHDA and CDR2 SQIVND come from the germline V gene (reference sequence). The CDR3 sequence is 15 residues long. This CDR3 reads CASSDGGHTSYEQYF. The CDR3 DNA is TGTGCCAGTAGTGATGGGGGACATACCTCCTACGAGCAGTACTTC.

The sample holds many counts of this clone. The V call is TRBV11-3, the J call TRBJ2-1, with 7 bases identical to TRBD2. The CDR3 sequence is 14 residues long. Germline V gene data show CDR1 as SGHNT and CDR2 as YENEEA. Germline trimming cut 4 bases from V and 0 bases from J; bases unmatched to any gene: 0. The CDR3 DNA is TGTGCCAGCAGCTCTAGCGGCTCCTACAATGAGCAGTTCTTC. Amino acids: CASSSSGSYNEQFF.

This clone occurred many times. CDR3: CSARAGTSVHEQFF. DNA of the CDR3: TGCAGTGCTAGAGCCGGGACTAGCGTCCATGAGCAGTTCTTC. The chain has TRBV20-1 and TRBJ2-1; 10 bases map to TRBD2. V lost 1 base, J lost 8 bases, and 5 bases stayed unmatched. The CDR3 length is 14 residues. Per the germline V gene, CDR1 is DFQATT and CDR2 is SNEGSKA (reference sequence).

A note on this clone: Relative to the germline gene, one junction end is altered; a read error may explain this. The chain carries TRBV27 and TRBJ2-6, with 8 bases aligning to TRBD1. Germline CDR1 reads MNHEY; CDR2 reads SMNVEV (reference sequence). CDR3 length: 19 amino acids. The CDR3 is CASKFDGDRGRSVANVLTF. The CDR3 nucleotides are TGTGCCAGCAAGTTTGATGGTGACAGGGGTCGCTCTGTGGCCAACGTCCTGACTTTC.

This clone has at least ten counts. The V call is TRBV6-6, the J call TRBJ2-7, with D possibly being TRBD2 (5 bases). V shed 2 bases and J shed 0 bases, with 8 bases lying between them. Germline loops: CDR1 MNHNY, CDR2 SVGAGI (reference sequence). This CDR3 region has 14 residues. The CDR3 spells CASSYEGFSYEQYF. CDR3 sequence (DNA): TGTGCCAGCAGTTACGAGGGTTTCTCCTACGAGCAGTACTTC.

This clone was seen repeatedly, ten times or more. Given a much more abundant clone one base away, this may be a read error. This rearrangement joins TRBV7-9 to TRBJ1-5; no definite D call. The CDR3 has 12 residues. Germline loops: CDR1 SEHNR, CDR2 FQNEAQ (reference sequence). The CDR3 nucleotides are TGTGCCAGCAGCTGGAGTGGGCAGCCCCGGCATTTT. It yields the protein CASSWSGQPRHF.